This T cell receptor beta chain came from a study of T cells in Graves' hyperthyroidism and ophthalmopathy. The study, taken as a whole, reports: Separating ophthalmopathy from stable hyperthyroidism was achieved by a 13 V-J model. Most thyroid clonotypes expanded above 0.001 were also detected in blood.

Regions amplified from RNA transcripts were the TCR beta CDR3 regions. The study used the HTBI primer set for a first-round RT-PCR of the TCR CDR3. TCRdb reprocessed the multiplex PCR reads with MiXCR, giving one entry per CDR3 protein. In the table there are 500,000 or so distinct CDR3 sequences, about 15% of which are singletons. Patients were excluded for uncontrolled infection, other autoimmune disease, pregnancy or lactation. This clonotype appeared many times. The antigen is undetermined. Germline V CDR1 and CDR2: MDHEN, SYDVKM. The trim removed 2 bases at V and 6 bases at J, leaving 1 base unmatched. This CDR3 has 15 amino acids.

Sequencing input: blood. This sequence was found in a woman between 18 and 30 years old with Graves' ophthalmopathy. The chain is built from TRBV28 and TRBJ2-1, with TRBD2 matching over 13 bases. DNA of the CDR3: TGTGCCAGCAGTTTAGGGACTAGCGGGACCAATGAGCAGTTCTTC. This codes for CASSLGTSGTNEQFF.